This T cell receptor beta chain was captured by sequencing in a study of metastatic and nonmetastatic thyroid tumors. Study-wide context: Repertoire comparisons spanned blood and tumor or nodule tissue from malignant and benign thyroid patients. Study outcomes and limitations: Patients with malignant thyroid tumors reportedly had significantly higher TCR beta diversity than those with benign nodules, in blood and tumor.

All patients were untreated before thyroid surgery. In the case of this clone: Its target is not known.

From the PCR reads, TCRdb re-called clones with MiXCR. The sample lists 35,000 to 45,000 clones, around 10% occurring once. The V and J ends lost 2 bases and 4 bases respectively, with 19 bases between them. The CDR3 consists of 16 residues. Germline V gene lookup returns CDR1 GTSNPN and CDR2 SVGIG (reference sequence). The receptor was derived from a male donor with papillary thyroid cancer or a benign thyroid nodule (not recorded which). Some clones in this sample may be carry-over from other donors' samples. Sequencing used blood. J is TRBJ2-3 and V is TRBV30; maybe TRBD2 (6 bases). The CDR3 region is CAWSRTREFLADTQYF. CDR3 coding DNA: TGTGCCTGGAGTCGGACTCGGGAGTTTCTGGCAGATACGCAGTATTTT.